This TCR beta chain was identified in a study of cytomegalovirus exposure and HLA in healthy donors. For the study at large: Across 300 to 400 genotyped donors, 81% landed in the Caucasian-associated ancestry cluster.

General study points: More than 15,000 TCR beta sequences were associated with HLA alleles at 0.05 false discovery rate in a later analysis.

PCR employed 60 Vbeta and 13 Jbeta primers. Repertoires were generated with immunoSEQ multiplex PCR, while TCRdb's copy carries only in-frame clones and drops some. The sample consists of 120,000 to 150,000 clones, 65% to 80% of them appearing once. The CDR3 has 14 residues. Germline CDR1 reads MNHNY; CDR2 reads SVGAGI (reference sequence). The junction had 5 bases not matched to a gene; V was cut back by 6 bases and J by 3 bases. On this clone: What it binds is unknown.

The origin of this receptor is a woman aged 35 to 49 in good health and CMV-seronegative. The specimen was PBMCs. The chain combines TRBV6-6 with TRBJ2-1, with 7 bases that match TRBD1. CDR3 coding DNA: TGTGCCAGCAGGAGGGGGACAGACTACAATGAGCAGTTCTTC. It encodes CASRRGTDYNEQFF.